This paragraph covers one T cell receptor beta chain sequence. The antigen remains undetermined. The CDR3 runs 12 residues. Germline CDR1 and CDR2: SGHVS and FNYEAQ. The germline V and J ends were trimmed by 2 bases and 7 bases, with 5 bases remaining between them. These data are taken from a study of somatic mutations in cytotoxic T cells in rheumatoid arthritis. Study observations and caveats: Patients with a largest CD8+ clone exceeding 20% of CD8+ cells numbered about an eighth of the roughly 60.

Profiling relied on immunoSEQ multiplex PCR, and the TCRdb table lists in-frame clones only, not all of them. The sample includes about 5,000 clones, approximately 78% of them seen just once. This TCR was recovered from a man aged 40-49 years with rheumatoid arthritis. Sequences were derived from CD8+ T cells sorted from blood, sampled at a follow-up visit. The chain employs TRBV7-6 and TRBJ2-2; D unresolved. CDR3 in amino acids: CASSLYIGELFF. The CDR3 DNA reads TGTGCCAGCAGCTTATACATCGGGGAGCTGTTTTTT.